These T cell receptor beta chains were read from a single sample in a study of T-cell reconstitution after alpha-beta-depleted transplantation in children. Each CDR3 protein gets one entry after TCRdb re-called the PCR reads with MiXCR. The table records some 840,000 distinct CDR3 sequences, around 15% of them present only once. Material: PBMCs, mostly from graft donor cells, obtained 360 days after TCRalphabeta/CD19-depleted stem cell transplant. Source of these receptors: a male patient under 18 who had a stem cell transplant for acute lymphoblastic leukemia, so the T cells may come from the graft donor. The CDR3 runs from the conserved cysteine through the conserved F or W. D genes are given only for firm matches. The size of a clone is reported for some rows only, either as once, few or many, or as a class for expanded clones.

CDR3 protein	CDR3 DNA	D gene	clone size	CDR3 length	V gene	J gene
CASGPGTRGFETQYF	TGTGCCAGCGGACCCGGGACTAGAGGTTTTGAGACCCAGTACTTC	TRBD2	few	15	TRBV3-1	TRBJ2-5
CASSSSPGTALYEQYF	TGCGCCAGCAGCTCCAGTCCCGGGACAGCTCTCTACGAGCAGTACTTC	TRBD1	few	16	TRBV4-1	TRBJ2-7
CASSTGGAGYNEQFF	TGTGCCAGCTCGACAGGGGGCGCGGGGTACAATGAGCAGTTCTTC	TRBD1	once	15	TRBV7-8	TRBJ2-1
CASVGNCYTF	TGTGCCAGCGTAGGCAATTGCTACACCTTC	-	few	10	TRBV21-1	TRBJ1-2
CSARLGADNEQFF	TGCAGTGCTAGGTTGGGGGCCGACAATGAGCAGTTCTTC	-	few	13	TRBV20-1	TRBJ2-1
CASRQGTGGMSEQYF	TGCGCCAGCAGACAAGGCACAGGGGGAATGTCAGAGCAGTACTTC	TRBD1	-	15	TRBV4-1	TRBJ2-7
CASSQGGTRNEQYF	TGCGCCAGCAGCCAAGGGGGGACTAGGAACGAGCAGTACTTC	TRBD2	few	14	TRBV4-1	TRBJ2-7
CASSLVAGGQYNEQFF	TGTGCCAGCAGTTTAGTTGCGGGAGGGCAGTACAATGAGCAGTTCTTC	TRBD2	few	16	TRBV12-3/TRBV12-4	TRBJ2-1
CASSLVAGGGEQFF	TGCGCCAGCAGCTTGGTCGCCGGGGGCGGTGAGCAGTTCTTC	-	few	14	TRBV5-1	TRBJ2-1
CASRFWTSGRASDTQYF	TGTGCCAGCAGATTCTGGACTAGCGGGAGGGCATCCGATACGCAGTATTTT	TRBD2	few	17	TRBV6-5	TRBJ2-3
CASSFGVNTDTQYF	TGTGCCAGCAGCTTCGGGGTCAACACAGATACGCAGTATTTT	-	-	14	TRBV7-3	TRBJ2-3
CASSIQGSNEQFF	TGTGCCAGTAGTATACAGGGGTCCAATGAGCAGTTCTTC	-	few	13	TRBV19	TRBJ2-1
CASGPTGTDSGNTIYF	TGTGCCAGTGGCCCGACAGGGACCGACTCTGGAAACACCATATATTTT	TRBD1	few	16	TRBV2	TRBJ1-3
CASSQEKLAGAYEQYF	TGTGCCAGCAGCCAAGAAAAGCTAGCGGGGGCCTACGAGCAGTACTTC	TRBD2	many	16	TRBV4-2	TRBJ2-7
CASSNGQSYEQYF	TGTGCCAGCAGTAACGGACAGAGCTACGAGCAGTACTTC	-	few	13	TRBV27	TRBJ2-7
CASSVGGGGGGGQFF	TGTGCCAGCAGCGTAGGCGGAGGAGGAGGGGGAGGGCAGTTCTTC	-	-	15	TRBV9	TRBJ2-1
CSARDLVRDQEKLFF	TGCAGTGCTAGAGATCTCGTCCGGGACCAGGAAAAACTGTTTTTT	-	-	15	TRBV20-1	TRBJ1-4
CASSTRDRPGEQYF	TGTGCCAGCAGCACAAGGGACAGGCCAGGCGAGCAGTACTTC	-	many	14	TRBV21-1	TRBJ2-7
CASSSRSSYNSPLHF	TGTGCCAGCAGCTCGAGAAGCTCCTATAATTCACCCCTCCACTTT	-	-	15	TRBV5-5	TRBJ1-6
CASSPPPTGNTEAFF	TGCGCCAGCAGTCCCCCCCCCACAGGGAACACTGAAGCTTTCTTT	-	-	15	TRBV5-1	TRBJ1-1
CASSQEPGPNNEQFF	TGTGCCAGCAGCCAAGAGCCGGGACCCAACAATGAGCAGTTCTTC	-	-	15	TRBV3-1	TRBJ2-1
CASSLGGPSGEQFF	TGTGCCAGCAGCTTAGGAGGGCCTTCCGGTGAGCAGTTCTTC	-	-	14	TRBV11-3	TRBJ2-1
CATSDGSGRYLRSEQFF	TGTGCCACCAGTGATGGTAGCGGGAGGTACCTTCGGAGTGAGCAGTTCTTC	TRBD2	-	17	TRBV24-1	TRBJ2-1
CAWSRLNSYEQYF	TGTGCCTGGAGCCGGCTGAACTCCTACGAGCAGTACTTC	-	once	13	TRBV30	TRBJ2-7
CASSLAELYEQYF	TGTGCCAGCAGCTTAGCGGAGCTTTACGAGCAGTACTTC	-	few	13	TRBV7-9	TRBJ2-7
CASSPGTGLYNEQFF	TGTGCCAGCAGCCCCGGGACAGGGTTGTACAATGAGCAGTTCTTC	TRBD1	many	15	TRBV7-6	TRBJ2-1
CSADPVYTDTQYF	TGCAGCGCTGACCCCGTCTACACAGATACGCAGTATTTT	-	-	13	TRBV29-1	TRBJ2-3
CATSDFRREGNTDTQYF	TGTGCCACCAGTGATTTTCGGCGGGAGGGAAACACAGATACGCAGTATTTT	TRBD2	-	17	TRBV24-1	TRBJ2-3
CASRSGGSNQPQHF	TGTGCCAGCAGGTCAGGGGGGAGCAATCAGCCCCAGCATTTT	TRBD1	few	14	TRBV6-1	TRBJ1-5
CASSQTRKADGYTF	TGTGCCAGCAGCCAAACCAGGAAGGCGGATGGCTACACCTTC	-	-	14	TRBV14	TRBJ1-2
CASSGIEVSSYEQYF	TGTGCCAGCAGTGGCATCGAAGTCAGCTCCTACGAGCAGTACTTC	-	-	15	TRBV2	TRBJ2-7
CASSPLLSGYYSNQPQHF	TGTGCCAGCAGCCCCCTCCTCTCAGGGTATTATAGCAATCAGCCCCAGCATTTT	-	few	18	TRBV7-6	TRBJ1-5
CASSQATGTRANIQYF	TGCGCCAGCAGCCAAGCAACCGGGACTAGGGCAAACATTCAGTACTTC	TRBD2	few	16	TRBV4-1	TRBJ2-4
CATKNYNEQFF	TGTGCCACCAAGAATTACAATGAGCAGTTCTTC	-	many	11	TRBV24-1	TRBJ2-1
CASSTPGTSGGNEQFF	TGCGCCAGCAGCACCCCCGGGACCTCGGGGGGGAATGAGCAGTTCTTC	TRBD2	few	16	TRBV5-1	TRBJ2-1
CASSVRRQFRGSSGNTIYF	TGTGCCAGCAGCGTGAGGCGGCAGTTTAGGGGGAGCTCTGGAAACACCATATATTTT	-	few	19	TRBV11-1	TRBJ1-3
CSATWTVSSYNEQFF	TGCAGTGCCACCTGGACGGTTAGCTCCTACAATGAGCAGTTCTTC	-	-	15	TRBV20-1	TRBJ2-1
CASSPVTVLSGNTIYF	TGTGCCAGCAGCCCCGTGACAGTGCTCTCTGGAAACACCATATATTTT	-	many	16	TRBV12-3/TRBV12-4	TRBJ1-3
CASSHPYQETQYF	TGTGCCAGCTCACACCCGTACCAAGAGACCCAGTACTTC	-	few	13	TRBV18	TRBJ2-5
CATSEASVGEQYF	TGTGCCACCAGCGAGGCCTCGGTTGGCGAGCAGTACTTC	-	-	13	TRBV15	TRBJ2-7
CASTPTGARTDTQYF	TGTGCCAGCACCCCGACGGGAGCAAGGACAGATACGCAGTATTTT	-	-	15	TRBV2	TRBJ2-3
CASSSIPRDLYNEQFF	TGTGCCAGCAGTTCGATCCCTCGGGACTTGTACAATGAGCAGTTCTTC	-	-	16	TRBV6-5	TRBJ2-1
CASTQGGSQFF	TGTGCCAGCACCCAGGGGGGCTCGCAGTTCTTC	-	few	11	TRBV6-5	TRBJ2-1
CASSSFSGRWLKETQYF	TGCGCCAGCAGTTCGTTTAGTGGGAGATGGTTGAAAGAGACCCAGTACTTC	-	many	17	TRBV5-1	TRBJ2-5
CAIREGAGEQYF	TGTGCCATCAGGGAGGGGGCAGGAGAGCAGTACTTC	-	-	12	TRBV10-3	TRBJ2-7
CASTPADSNQPQHF	TGTGCCAGCACCCCCGCAGATAGCAATCAGCCCCAGCATTTT	-	-	14	TRBV12-3/TRBV12-4	TRBJ1-5
CASRLGPLIGAFF	TGTGCCAGCAGGCTAGGGCCGCTAATAGGCGCTTTCTTT	-	few	13	TRBV12-3/TRBV12-4	TRBJ1-1
CASSESLGRYF	TGTGCCAGCAGTGAGAGTCTCGGCCGGTACTTC	-	-	11	TRBV2	TRBJ2-5
CASTHEGSGANVLTF	TGTGCCAGCACCCACGAGGGCTCTGGGGCCAACGTCCTGACTTTC	-	-	15	TRBV12-3/TRBV12-4	TRBJ2-6
CASSLELRQYF	TGTGCCAGCAGCTTAGAGTTGAGGCAGTACTTC	-	few	11	TRBV7-9	TRBJ2-7
CASSVDRAGGYTF	TGTGCCAGCAGTGTCGACAGGGCGGGAGGCTACACCTTC	TRBD1	few	13	TRBV6-1	TRBJ1-2
CASSLVPGGPNIQYF	TGTGCCAGCAGCTTAGTTCCGGGAGGGCCAAACATTCAGTACTTC	TRBD2	-	15	TRBV7-2	TRBJ2-4
CASLPQLGDGSSYEQYF	TGTGCCAGCTTGCCACAGCTTGGGGACGGTAGCTCCTACGAGCAGTACTTC	-	-	17	TRBV6-2/TRBV6-3	TRBJ2-7